The 24 T cell receptor beta chains in this list originate from one sample, sequenced in a study of graft-versus-host responses after intestinal transplantation. No antigen is known for these receptors. Sequencing was performed with immunoSEQ multiplex PCR; in TCRdb, only in-frame clones are kept and a portion is missing. The sample carries some 100,000 clones, about 90% recorded once. The input for sequencing was unstimulated CD4+ T cells sorted from spleen or lymph node cells, taken before transplant. The source is a human donor who was the organ donor for an intestinal transplant.

This clone was counted between two and nine times. V and J are TRBV5-1 and TRBJ2-2; 8 nucleotides agree with TRBD1. The CDR3 contains 14 residues. The germline V gene encodes CDR1 SGHRS and CDR2 YFSETQ. V gave up 3 bases and J gave up 4 bases; unmatched junction bases: 2. CDR3 coding DNA: TGCGCCAGCAGCTGGACAGGGTCCACCGGGGAGCTGTTTTTT. It is translated as CASSWTGSTGELFF.

This rearrangement joins TRBV7-9 to TRBJ2-2, with 7 bases aligning to TRBD1. Germline lookup yields CDR1 SEHNR and CDR2 FQNEAQ (reference sequence). This CDR3 has 14 residues. Trimming removed 5 bases from V and 4 bases from J; junction bases left unmatched: 4. The CDR3 DNA sequence: TGTGCCAGCAGCCAAGCAGGGGGCACCGGGGAGCTGTTTTTT. Translating it yields CASSQAGGTGELFF.

This chain links TRBV5-1 with TRBJ1-6; D gene ambiguous. This CDR3 comprises 14 residues. V was trimmed by 3 bases and J by 10 bases, leaving 14 bases between them. Germline CDR1 reads SGHRS; CDR2 reads YFSETQ. This chain's CDR3 is CASSSTGIGSPLHF. For the CDR3, the DNA is TGCGCCAGCAGCTCCACGGGGATAGGCTCACCCCTCCACTTT.

The gene calls are TRBV5-1 and TRBJ2-7; perhaps TRBD2 as D (6 bases). CDR1 is SGHRS, CDR2 YFSETQ, per germline. This CDR3 has 13 residues. V was shortened by 3 bases and J by 3 bases, with 10 bases between the two germline ends. The CDR3 DNA reads as TGCGCCAGCAGCTGGGACTCCCGCTACGAGCAGTACTTC. It yields the protein CASSWDSRYEQYF.

The gene calls are TRBV30 and TRBJ2-1; unclear D gene. Germline CDR1 is GTSNPN and CDR2 is SVGIG (reference sequence). Trimming removed 2 bases at V and 7 bases at J, with 15 bases between. The CDR3 is made up of 14 amino acids. The CDR3 DNA is TGTGCCTGGAGTCCAGGTAACTCGTGGAATGAGCAGTTCTTC. It encodes CAWSPGNSWNEQFF.

The genes are TRBV2 and TRBJ1-4; TRBD1 might be the D (5 bases). Per the germline V gene, CDR1 is SNHLY and CDR2 is FYNNEI. V lost 8 bases and J 3 bases, leaving 10 bases between the germline ends. This CDR3 is built from 13 residues. The CDR3 DNA follows: TGTGCCAGCGGCGGGGCTTCTAATGAAAAACTGTTTTTT. Translation gives CASGGASNEKLFF. The variable domain in full, completed from reference TRBV2 and TRBJ1-4, reads EPEVTQTPSHQVTQMGQEVILRCVPISNHLYFYWYRQILGQKVEFLVSFYNNEISEKSEIFDDQFSVERPDGSNFTLKIRSTKLEDSAMYFCASGGASNEKLFFGSGTQLSVL.

This clone came up once. This chain connects TRBV21-1 to TRBJ2-7; the table assigns TRBD1, which was not confirmed against the DNA. TRBV21-1 corresponds to a pseudogene. This CDR3 is 17 amino acids long. Written as DNA, the CDR3 is TGTGCCAGCAGCAAAGCATATCAGGAACAGGTTTCCTACGAGCAGTACTTC. Its protein is CASSKAYQEQVSYEQYF.

V usage is TRBV30 and J usage is TRBJ1-2; D gene ambiguous. CDR3 size: 12 residues. CDR1 is GTSNPN and CDR2 is SVGIG in the germline V gene (reference sequence). V was pared by 0 bases and J by 6 bases, with 8 bases between. CDR3 residues: CAWSVEFHGYTF. The CDR3 DNA sequence: TGTGCCTGGAGTGTGGAGTTCCATGGCTACACCTTC.

This clone was observed once. The chain is built from TRBV4-2 and TRBJ2-1, with TRBD2 matching 10 bases. Per the germline V gene, CDR1 is LGHNA and CDR2 is YNFKEQ. This CDR3 has 17 residues. The V segment lost 1 base and the J segment 4 bases; nucleotides outside the gene matches: 7. The CDR3 region has the DNA TGTGCCAGCAGCCAAGCGGCTAGCGGGGGCCCATACAATGAGCAGTTCTTC. It translates to CASSQAASGGPYNEQFF.

V and J are TRBV5-1 and TRBJ2-7; D perhaps matches TRBD2 (6 bases). The CDR3 covers 14 residues. V was clipped by 2 bases and J by 2 bases, with 11 bases between them. The germline gives CDR1 SGHRS, CDR2 YFSETQ. The CDR3 coding sequence is TGCGCCAGCAGCTTATCCGGGACTCCCTACGAGCAGTACTTC. Amino acids: CASSLSGTPYEQYF.

V gene TRBV7-2 combines with J gene TRBJ2-7; either TRBD1 or TRBD2 may fit D (5 bases each). V was trimmed by 5 bases and J by 3 bases, leaving 14 bases between them. CDR3 length equals 14 residues. Per germline, CDR1 SGHTA and CDR2 FQGNSA. CDR3: CASSQGPNYYEQYF. The CDR3 DNA reads as TGTGCCAGCAGCCAGGGACCAAACTACTACGAGCAGTACTTC.

The V gene is TRBV6-1, the J gene TRBJ2-1; 7 bases line up with TRBD1. Germline trimming cut 6 bases from V and 8 bases from J; bases unmatched to any gene: 10. CDR1 MNHNS and CDR2 SASEGT come from the germline V gene. This CDR3 comprises 14 residues. CDR3 DNA: TGTGCCAGCAGGAGACAGGGAATTAAGGATGAGCAGTTCTTC. Residues: CASRRQGIKDEQFF.

The chain combines TRBV4-1 with TRBJ2-1; the D is unclear. The CDR3 runs 14 residues. The V end was cut by 6 bases, the J end by 4 bases, with 13 bases between. CDR1 and CDR2 from the germline V gene are MGHRA and YSYEKL. The CDR3 DNA sequence: TGCGCCAGCAGAGTTCAGGTTGGATACAATGAGCAGTTCTTC. This translates into CASRVQVGYNEQFF.

The V call is TRBV6-5, the J call TRBJ1-2, with D unresolved. There are 15 residues in the CDR3. V lost 11 bases to trimming and J lost 2 bases, with 21 bases between them. Looked up from germline, CDR1 is MNHEY and CDR2 is SVGAGI. For the CDR3, the DNA is TGTGCCGCTAGAAGTTCAGGTTTTCTAAACTATGGCTACACCTTC. Its protein is CAARSSGFLNYGYTF.

The DNA of the CDR3 is TGTGCCAGCAGTTACTCTCTAAGCTATGGCTACACCTTC. It specifies CASSYSLSYGYTF. V is TRBV6-5 and J is TRBJ1-2, with D uncertain. Deletions cut 0 bases from V and 4 bases from J, with 6 bases between. The CDR3 has 13 amino acids. Germline CDR1 and CDR2: MNHEY and SVGAGI.

This clone has only a few counts. The CDR3 region is CAIRRGEGGYTF. CDR3 sequence (DNA): TGTGCCATCAGGCGGGGAGAAGGTGGCTACACCTTC. The rearrangement uses TRBV10-3 and TRBJ1-2; D ambiguous. With 6 bases removed from V and 7 bases from J, the gap between germline ends came to 12 bases. This CDR3 region has 12 residues. Germline values: CDR1 ENHRY, CDR2 SYGVKD.

This clone occurred a few times. V is TRBV5-1 and J is TRBJ1-6; D perhaps matches TRBD1 (5 bases). Germline lookup yields CDR1 SGHRS and CDR2 YFSETQ. The CDR3 totals 14 residues. With 3 bases removed from V and 5 bases from J, the gap between germline ends came to 9 bases. The CDR3 loop reads CASSWDGDNSPLHF. The CDR3 DNA reads TGCGCCAGCAGCTGGGACGGAGATAATTCACCCCTCCACTTT.

V is TRBV18 and J is TRBJ2-2; TRBD1 matches at 8 bases. With 2 bases clipped from V and 8 bases from J, the junction kept 13 bases outside the gene matches. Per germline, CDR1 KGHSH and CDR2 LQKENI. The CDR3 is made up of 17 amino acids. CDR3: CASSPSVGQGFLGELFF. For the CDR3, the DNA is TGTGCCAGCTCACCATCGGTCGGACAGGGTTTCTTGGGGGAGCTGTTTTTT.

The V gene is TRBV27, the J gene TRBJ2-3, with D perhaps TRBD1 or TRBD2 (5 bases each). This CDR3 contains 16 residues. The germline CDR1 and CDR2 sequences are MNHEY and SMNVEV (reference sequence). Trimming removed 6 bases at V and 2 bases at J, with 18 bases between. The CDR3 spells CASRRGGGTPTDTQYF. DNA for the CDR3: TGTGCCAGCAGGAGAGGTGGGGGTACCCCCACAGATACGCAGTATTTT.

The chain combines TRBV7-9 with TRBJ2-7; TRBD2 might be the D (6 bases). The germline V gene encodes CDR1 SEHNR and CDR2 FQNEAQ (reference sequence). V was shortened by 7 bases and J by 5 bases, with 15 bases between the two germline ends. This CDR3 contains 13 residues. This chain's CDR3 is CASITGGGNEQYF. The CDR3 DNA reads as TGTGCCAGCATCACTGGTGGGGGGAACGAGCAGTACTTC.

The V and J genes are TRBV7-2 and TRBJ2-5, with 8 bases fitting TRBD2. The J segment lost 5 bases and the V segment lost 1 base, leaving 6 bases of the junction unmatched. The germline CDR1 and CDR2 sequences are SGHTA and FQGNSA. There are 15 residues in the CDR3. CDR3 nucleotides: TGTGCCAGCAGCTTAGAACCGGGACTAGGGGAGACCCAGTACTTC. This gives the protein CASSLEPGLGETQYF.

This clone was seen a single time. V is TRBV2 and J is TRBJ1-3, with a possible D match to TRBD1 (5 bases). V was cut by 4 bases and J by 4 bases, with 11 bases left in between. Germline V lookup: CDR1 SNHLY, CDR2 FYNNEI. This CDR3 contains 14 residues. This CDR3 is CASSVGAEGNTIYF. The CDR3 DNA sequence: TGTGCCAGCAGTGTCGGGGCAGAAGGAAACACCATATATTTT. The full variable domain, completed using reference TRBV2 and TRBJ1-3, is EPEVTQTPSHQVTQMGQEVILRCVPISNHLYFYWYRQILGQKVEFLVSFYNNEISEKSEIFDDQFSVERPDGSNFTLKIRSTKLEDSAMYFCASSVGAEGNTIYFGEGSWLTVV.

The genes are TRBV19 and TRBJ1-2; possibly TRBD1 for D (6 bases). The CDR3 has 13 amino acids. V lost 5 bases, J lost 4 bases, and 11 bases lay in between. The germline V gene has CDR1 LNHDA and CDR2 SQIVND (reference sequence). The chain's CDR3 is CASSWGTRYGYTF. CDR3 in DNA: TGTGCCAGTAGTTGGGGGACACGCTATGGCTACACCTTC. Variable domain in full (rest from reference TRBV19 and TRBJ1-2): DGGITQSPKYLFRKEGQNVTLSCEQNLNHDAMYWYRQDPGQGLRLIYYSQIVNDFQKGDIAEGYSVSREKKESFPLTVTSAQKNPTAFYLCASSWGTRYGYTFGSGTRLTVV.

This chain links TRBV28 with TRBJ1-4; maybe TRBD1 (5 bases). CDR1 and CDR2 from the germline V gene are MDHEN and SYDVKM. V was trimmed by 2 bases and J by 7 bases, leaving 14 bases between them. The CDR3 covers 15 residues. The CDR3 DNA sequence: TGTGCCAGCAGTTTAAGGGGCGGGCTCCTTGAAAAACTGTTTTTT. Protein product: CASSLRGGLLEKLFF.